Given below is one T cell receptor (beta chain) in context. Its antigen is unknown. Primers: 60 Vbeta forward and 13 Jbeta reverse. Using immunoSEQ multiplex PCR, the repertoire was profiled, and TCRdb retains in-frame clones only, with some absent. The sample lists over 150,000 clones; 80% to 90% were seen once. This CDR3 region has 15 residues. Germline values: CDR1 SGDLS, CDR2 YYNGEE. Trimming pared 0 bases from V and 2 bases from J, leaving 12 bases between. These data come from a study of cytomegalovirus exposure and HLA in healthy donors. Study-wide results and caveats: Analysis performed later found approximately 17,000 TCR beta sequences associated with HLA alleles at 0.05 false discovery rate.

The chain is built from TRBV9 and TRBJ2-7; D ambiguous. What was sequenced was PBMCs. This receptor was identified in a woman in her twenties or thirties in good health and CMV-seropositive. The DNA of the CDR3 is TGTGCCAGCAGCGTAGCTGTCGGCGGTGCCTACGAGCAGTACTTC. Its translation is CASSVAVGGAYEQYF. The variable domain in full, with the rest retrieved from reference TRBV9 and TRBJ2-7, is DSGVTQTPKHLITATGQRVTLRCSPRSGDLSVYWYQQSLDQGLQFLIQYYNGEERAKGNILERFSAQQFPDLHSELNLSSLELGDSALYFCASSVAVGGAYEQYFGPGTRLTVT.